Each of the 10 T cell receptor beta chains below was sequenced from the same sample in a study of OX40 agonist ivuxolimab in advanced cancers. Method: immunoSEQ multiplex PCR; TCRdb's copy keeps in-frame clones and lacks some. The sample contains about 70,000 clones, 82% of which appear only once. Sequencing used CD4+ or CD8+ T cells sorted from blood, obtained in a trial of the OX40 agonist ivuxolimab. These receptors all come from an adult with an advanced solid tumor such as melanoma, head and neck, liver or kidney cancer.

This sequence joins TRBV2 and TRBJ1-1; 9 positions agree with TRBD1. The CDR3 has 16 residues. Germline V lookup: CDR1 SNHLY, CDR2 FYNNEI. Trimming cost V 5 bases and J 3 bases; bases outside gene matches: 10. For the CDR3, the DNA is TGTGCCAGCAGTCACCCGGGACAGGGCCTCGACACTGAAGCTTTCTTT. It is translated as CASSHPGQGLDTEAFF.

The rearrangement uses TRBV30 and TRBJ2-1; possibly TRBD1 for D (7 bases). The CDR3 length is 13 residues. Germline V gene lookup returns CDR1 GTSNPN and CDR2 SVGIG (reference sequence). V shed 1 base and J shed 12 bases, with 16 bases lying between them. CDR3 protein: CAWSAERQGGQFF. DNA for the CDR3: TGTGCCTGGAGTGCCGAAAGACAGGGAGGGCAGTTCTTC. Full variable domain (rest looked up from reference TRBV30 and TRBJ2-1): SQTIHQWPATLVQPVGSPLSLECTVEGTSNPNLYWYRQAAGRGLQLLFYSVGIGQISSEVPQNLSASRPQDRQFILSSKKLLLSDSGFYLCAWSAERQGGQFFGPGTRLTVL.

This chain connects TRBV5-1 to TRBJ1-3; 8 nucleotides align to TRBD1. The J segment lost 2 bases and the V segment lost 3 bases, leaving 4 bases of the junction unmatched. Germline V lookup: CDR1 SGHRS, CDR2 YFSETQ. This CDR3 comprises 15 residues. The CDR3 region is CASSSQGAPGNTIYF. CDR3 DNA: TGCGCCAGCAGCTCGCAGGGGGCCCCTGGAAACACCATATATTTT.

As DNA, the CDR3 is TGTGCCAGCAGTTTAGCGGGGGGTAGTCAGTACTTC. Translation gives CASSLAGGSQYF. This chain joins TRBV28 and TRBJ2-7, with TRBD2 identical over 8 bases. Germline-derived CDR1 and CDR2 are MDHEN and SYDVKM. The length of the CDR3 is 12 residues. With V trimmed by 2 bases and J by 10 bases, 4 bases remained unmatched.

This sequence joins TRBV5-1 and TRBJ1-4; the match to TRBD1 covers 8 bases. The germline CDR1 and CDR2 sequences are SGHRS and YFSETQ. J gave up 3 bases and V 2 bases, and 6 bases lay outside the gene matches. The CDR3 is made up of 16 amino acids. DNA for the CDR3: TGCGCCAGCAGCTTCGGGACAGGCGCCTCTAATGAAAAACTGTTTTTT. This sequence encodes CASSFGTGASNEKLFF.

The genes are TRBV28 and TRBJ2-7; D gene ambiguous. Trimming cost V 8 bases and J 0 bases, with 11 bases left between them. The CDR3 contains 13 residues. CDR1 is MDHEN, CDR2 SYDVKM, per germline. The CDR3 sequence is CASVFCGSYEQYF. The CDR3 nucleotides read TGTGCCAGCGTTTTTTGTGGCTCCTACGAGCAGTACTTC. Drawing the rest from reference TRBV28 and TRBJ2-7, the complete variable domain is DVKVTQSSRYLVKRTGEKVFLECVQDMDHENMFWYRQDPGLGLRLIYFSYDVKMKEKGDIPEGYSVSREKKERFSLILESASTNQTSMYLCASVFCGSYEQYFGPGTRLTVT.

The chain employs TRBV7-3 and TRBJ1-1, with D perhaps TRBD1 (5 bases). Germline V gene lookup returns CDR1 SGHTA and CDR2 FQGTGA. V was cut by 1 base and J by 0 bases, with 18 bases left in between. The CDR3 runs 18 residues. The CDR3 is CASSLKPKPGTMNTEAFF. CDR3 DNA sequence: TGTGCCAGCAGCTTAAAACCCAAACCGGGGACCATGAACACTGAAGCTTTCTTT.

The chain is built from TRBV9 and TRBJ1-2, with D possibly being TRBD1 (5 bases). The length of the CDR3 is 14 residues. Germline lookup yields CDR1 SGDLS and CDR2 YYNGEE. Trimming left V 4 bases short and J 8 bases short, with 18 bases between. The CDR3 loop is CASSPRMWGEGYTF. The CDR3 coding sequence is TGTGCCAGCAGCCCTCGGATGTGGGGGGAGGGCTACACCTTC.

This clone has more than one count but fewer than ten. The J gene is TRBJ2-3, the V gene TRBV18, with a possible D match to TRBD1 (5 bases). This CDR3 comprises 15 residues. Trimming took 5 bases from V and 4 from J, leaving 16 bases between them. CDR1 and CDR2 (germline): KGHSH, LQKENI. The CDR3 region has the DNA TGTGCCAGCTCATCACTGCAGGGTCTGTCAGATACGCAGTATTTT. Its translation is CASSSLQGLSDTQYF.

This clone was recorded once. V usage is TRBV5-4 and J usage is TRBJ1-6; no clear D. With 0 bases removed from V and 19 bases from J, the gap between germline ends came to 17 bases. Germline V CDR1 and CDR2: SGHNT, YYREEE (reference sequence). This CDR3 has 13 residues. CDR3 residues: CASSLDPDQMSHF. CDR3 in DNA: TGTGCCAGCAGCTTGGATCCAGACCAGATGTCTCACTTT.